These T cell receptor beta chains were read from a single sample in a study of blood T cell repertoires in COVID-19. The assay was immunoSEQ multiplex PCR, and TCRdb's table has in-frame clones only and misses some. The sample lists over 120,000 clones; 87% were seen once. The sequencing sample was made of PBMCs or T cells enriched from blood (not recorded which). Receptors were obtained from a man in his sixties who had recovered from COVID-19. CDR3s include the opening cysteine and the closing phenylalanine or tryptophan. The D gene is left open where the match is weak. A row's size may be missing; if present it is once, few, many or a size class.

>once|TRBJ2-5|TRBD2|TRBV7-7
TGTGCCAGCAGCTTAGCGGGGGGGGATGGAGAGACCCAGTACTTC
CASSLAGGDGETQYF
>NA|TRBJ2-7|NA|TRBV6-6
TGTGCCAGCTGTCCTAGCCCCTTCTACGAGCAGTACTTC
CASCPSPFYEQYF
>NA|TRBJ1-2|NA|TRBV19
TGTGCCAGTAATAAGGACAGTTATGGCTACACCTTC
CASNKDSYGYTF
>NA|TRBJ2-2|TRBD1|TRBV5-1
TGCGCCAGCAGCCTGGGACAGAGGACCGGGGAGCTGTTTTTT
CASSLGQRTGELFF
>NA|TRBJ1-6|NA|TRBV3-1/TRBV3-2
TGTGCCAGCAGCCAAGAGTGGGCAGGGAAAACACCCCTCCACTTT
CASSQEWAGKTPLHF
>NA|TRBJ1-2|NA|TRBV28
TGTGCCAGCAGCCCTGGCGGACTGGGCTATGGCTACACCTTC
CASSPGGLGYGYTF
>NA|TRBJ2-7|TRBD1|TRBV10-3
TGTGCGATCAGAGGACAGGGGAGATACGAGCAGTACTTC
CAIRGQGRYEQYF
>once|TRBJ2-5|TRBD1|TRBV5-1
TGCGCCAGCAGCCTGGGTGGGACAGAAGAGACCCAGTACTTC
CASSLGGTEETQYF
>NA|TRBJ2-3|NA|TRBV10-1
TGCGCCAGCAGTGACAGGGCCACAGATACGCAGTATTTT
CASSDRATDTQYF
>NA|TRBJ2-1|NA|TRBV5-1
TGCGCCAGCAGCTTGGAGTCGCCGGTCGATGAGCAGTTCTTC
CASSLESPVDEQFF
>NA|TRBJ1-2|TRBD1|TRBV29-1
TGCAGCGCCCACAGGGGGCTTTTAGGAAACACCTTC
CSAHRGLLGNTF
>NA|TRBJ2-7|TRBD1|TRBV10-1
TGCGCCAGCGGCCAAGGGGGCAGAGGGGTGCAGTACTTC
CASGQGGRGVQYF
>NA|TRBJ2-3|NA|TRBV7-9
TGTGCCAGCAGCTTAGAGAGCGGTGCAGATACGCAGTATTTT
CASSLESGADTQYF
>NA|TRBJ1-5|NA|TRBV10-3
TGTGCCATCAGTGAACAGGGAATGGGTCAGCCCCAGCATTTT
CAISEQGMGQPQHF
>few|TRBJ1-2|NA|TRBV6-2/TRBV6-3
TGTGCCAGCAGATACGAGGGGGGGTACACCTTC
CASRYEGGYTF
>NA|TRBJ1-4|TRBD1|TRBV29-1
TGCAGCGTCAGGACAGGCCTAAATGAAAAACTGTTTTTT
CSVRTGLNEKLFF
>NA|TRBJ2-3|NA|TRBV19
TGTGCCAGTACCCTGACAGTGGAGTTCGGCACAGATACGCAGTATTTT
CASTLTVEFGTDTQYF
>NA|TRBJ2-1|NA|TRBV3-1/TRBV3-2
TGTGCCAGCAGCCTGGCCGGAGGGAACAATGAGCAGTTCTTC
CASSLAGGNNEQFF
>NA|TRBJ1-6|TRBD1|TRBV4-1
TGCGCCAGCAGCCAAGCGGGGACAGGGGACTCACCCCTCCACTTT
CASSQAGTGDSPLHF
>NA|TRBJ2-7|NA|TRBV3-1/TRBV3-2
TGTGCCAGCAGCCAAGACCTCCTTACCTACGAGCAGTACTTC
CASSQDLLTYEQYF
>few|TRBJ1-3|NA|TRBV3-1/TRBV3-2
TGTGCCAGCAGCCAAGGGCCAGGAGGAAACACCATATATTTT
CASSQGPGGNTIYF
>NA|TRBJ2-4|TRBD2|TRBV4-1
TGCGCCAGCAGCCGAGGACTAGCGGGGGGAGAGATTCAGTACTTC
CASSRGLAGGEIQYF
>NA|TRBJ1-2|NA|TRBV4-1
TGCGCCAGCAGCCAAGGCGGGAGGCAGGGCTACACCTTC
CASSQGGRQGYTF
>NA|TRBJ2-2|NA|TRBV5-1
TGCGCCAGCAGCACCGGACAGACGAACACCGGGGAGCTGTTTTTT
CASSTGQTNTGELFF
>NA|TRBJ2-1|TRBD1|TRBV2
TGTGCCAGCAGTGAAGAAATGGCAGGGGGGTTCTTC
CASSEEMAGGFF
>NA|TRBJ2-7|TRBD1|TRBV19
TGTGCCAGCGGGACAGGGACCCACGAGCAGTACTTC
CASGTGTHEQYF
>NA|TRBJ1-2|NA|TRBV6-5
TGTGCCAGCAGTTACAGGCCCGGGTATGGCTACACCTTC
CASSYRPGYGYTF
>few|TRBJ1-2|TRBD1|TRBV7-8
TGTGCCAGCAGCTTATCCCAGGGGGCTGGCTATGGCTACACCTTC
CASSLSQGAGYGYTF
>few|TRBJ1-5|TRBD1|TRBV27
TGTGCCAGCAGTACTGGACAGGGGTTTCAGCCCCAGCATTTT
CASSTGQGFQPQHF